The clone carrying this T cell receptor beta chain was counted once. Its antigen is unidentified. This entry is derived from a study of shared clonotypes between healthy human individuals. Overall study findings and caveats: A generally larger estimated richness was seen in naive subsets than in memory subsets.

Using immunoSEQ multiplex PCR, the repertoire was profiled, and TCRdb retains in-frame clones only, with some absent. This table holds millions of clones, approximately 95% found once. CDR1 SGHRS and CDR2 YFSETQ come from the germline V gene. V lost 0 bases and J lost 5, with 17 bases in between. The CDR3 totals 17 residues. The source material was naive CD4+ T cells from PBMCs. Subset meaning: CD45RA+ positively selected. The TCR sequence derives from a man between 18 and 29 years old in good health. Some clones in this sample may be carry-over from other donors' samples. This chain links TRBV5-1 with TRBJ1-4; D possibly corresponds to TRBD1 (6 bases). The DNA of the CDR3 is TGCGCCAGCAGCTTGGCCAGTTCGGCAGGGGCCAATGAAAAACTGTTTTTT. This encodes CASSLASSAGANEKLFF.